This TCR beta chain was retrieved from a study of identical twins. Comment on this clonotype: Its antigen remains unidentified.

This CDR3 is 14 amino acids long. The V and J ends lost 2 bases and 3 bases respectively, with 11 bases between them. CDR1 and CDR2 (germline): SGHRS, YFSETQ. Overall study findings and caveats: With monozygotic twins, out-of-frame TCR alpha sharing exceeded what models estimated.

cDNA molecules carried unique molecular identifiers, and template switching added a universal primer site. TCRdb analysed the 5' RACE reads with MiXCR anew, one entry per CDR3 protein. The data show more than 1.5 million distinct CDR3 sequences, about 31% seen once. The receptor comes from a newborn girl in good health. Sequencing was done on a sample of cord blood. The V gene is TRBV5-1, the J gene TRBJ1-1; D unclear. The CDR3 DNA reads as TGCGCCAGCAGCTTACGGGTGCCCCACACTGAAGCTTTCTTT. Translating gives CASSLRVPHTEAFF.